Sequencing of this T cell receptor (beta chain) was carried out in a study of cytomegalovirus exposure and HLA in healthy donors. V lost 1 base and J lost 9, with 15 bases in between. The CDR3 totals 14 residues. Per germline, CDR1 SGHDN and CDR2 FVKESK. The primer mix had 60 Vbeta and 13 Jbeta primers. Measured with immunoSEQ multiplex PCR; TCRdb has only the in-frame clones, and not every one. This sample's table has roughly 80,000 clones. The TCR comes from a girl aged 10 to 17 in good health and CMV-seropositive. The chain is built from TRBV14 and TRBJ1-1; a weak D match, TRBD1 (5 bases). Input material: PBMCs. CDR3 sequence reads: CASSQVGDFTKAFF. The CDR3 coding sequence is TGTGCCAGCAGCCAAGTAGGGGACTTCACGAAAGCTTTCTTT.